Listed here are 22 T cell receptor beta chains from one sample, sequenced in a study of somatic mutations in cytotoxic T cells in rheumatoid arthritis. Sequencing used immunoSEQ multiplex PCR; TCRdb keeps in-frame clones, though not all of them. The table lists 400 to 500 clones, roughly 89% of them singletons. The sequenced sample consisted of CD8+ T cells sorted from blood. The receptors derive from a woman between 65 and 79 years old with rheumatoid arthritis.

The V call is TRBV9, the J call TRBJ2-6; TRBD1 matches at 9 bases. CDR3 length: 18 residues. CDR1 is SGDLS and CDR2 is YYNGEE in the germline V gene. The V segment lost 2 bases and the J segment 0 bases; nucleotides outside the gene matches: 6. CDR3 bases: TGTGCCAGCAGCGTGACAGGGGGAATCGACTCTGGGGCCAACGTCCTGACTTTC. It codes for CASSVTGGIDSGANVLTF.

The genes are TRBV9 and TRBJ1-5; 9 nucleotides line up with TRBD1. Trimming cost V 3 bases and J 6 bases; bases outside gene matches: 7. Germline assignment: CDR1 SGDLS and CDR2 YYNGEE. The CDR3 contains 15 residues. The DNA of the CDR3 is TGTGCCAGCAGCGGCGGACAGGGGAGTACTCAGCCCCAGCATTTT. Amino acids: CASSGGQGSTQPQHF.

The chain has TRBV11-2 and TRBJ2-4, with TRBD2 matching over 8 bases. Looked up from germline, CDR1 is SGHAT and CDR2 is FQNNGV. The CDR3 extends over 15 amino acids. The CDR3 DNA follows: TGTGCAGCGTCGGGGGGGCCCCCGGCCAAAAACATTCAGTACTTC. Translation gives CAASGGPPAKNIQYF. Based on the CDR3 plus reference TRBV11-2 and TRBJ2-4, the full variable domain is EAGVAQSPRYKIIEKRQSVAFWCNPISGHATLYWYQQILGQGPKLLIQFQNNGVVDDSQLPKDRFSAERLKGVDSTLKIQPAKLEDSAVYLCAASGGPPAKNIQYFGAGTRLSVL.

The chain recombines TRBV6-1 with TRBJ2-7; TRBD1 agrees at 8 bases. This CDR3 region has 15 residues. Germline V gives CDR1 MNHNS, CDR2 SASEGT. V was pared by 4 bases and J by 3 bases, with 8 bases of the junction left unmatched. The CDR3, as DNA: TGTGCCAGCAGTGTTAAGGGACAGGATCACTACGAGCAGTACTTC. This gives the protein CASSVKGQDHYEQYF.

The chain employs TRBV14 and TRBJ1-6, with D possibly TRBD1 on 6 matching bases. Deletions cut 1 base from V and 7 bases from J, with 8 bases between. CDR1 and CDR2 from the germline V gene are SGHDN and FVKESK. CDR3 length: 14 residues. The CDR3 region is CASSQGTGNSPLHF. For the CDR3, the DNA is TGTGCCAGCAGCCAAGGAACAGGGAATTCACCCCTCCACTTT.

For the CDR3, the DNA is TGTGCCAGCAGTCCTAGCGGGAGCTCCTACAATGAGCAGTTCTTC. This encodes CASSPSGSSYNEQFF. The V and J genes are TRBV9 and TRBJ2-1, with 10 bases lining up with TRBD2. The CDR3 runs 15 residues. Losses at the gene ends were 5 bases for V and 0 bases for J; bases not matched to a gene: 2. Germline assignment: CDR1 SGDLS and CDR2 YYNGEE.

This clone was detected once. The gene calls are TRBV9 and TRBJ2-7, with a weak D call TRBD1 (6 bases). Germline V gives CDR1 SGDLS, CDR2 YYNGEE. The CDR3 totals 14 residues. Trimming took 2 bases from V and 1 from J, leaving 10 bases between them. The CDR3 bases are TGTGCCAGCAGCGTGGGGGCGACTTCCTACGAGCAGTACTTC. Translation gives CASSVGATSYEQYF.

This sequence joins TRBV9 and TRBJ2-3; TRBD2 matches at 8 bases. Germline CDR1 is SGDLS and CDR2 is YYNGEE. V lost 0 bases, J lost 4 bases, and 4 bases stayed unmatched. The CDR3 contains 15 residues. Written as DNA, the CDR3 is TGTGCCAGCAGCGTAGCGGGAGGGCCCCCAGATACGCAGTATTTT. It codes for CASSVAGGPPDTQYF.

The chain combines TRBV9 with TRBJ1-3; D call uncertain. The CDR3 is made up of 13 amino acids. Trimming pared 4 bases from V and 0 bases from J, leaving 5 bases between. Germline CDR1 and CDR2: SGDLS and YYNGEE. CDR3 residues: CASSRDSGNTIYF. DNA for the CDR3: TGTGCCAGCAGCCGGGACTCTGGAAACACCATATATTTT.

As DNA, the CDR3 is TGTGCCAGCACCGAGGCTAGCACAGATACGCAGTATTTT. Residues: CASTEASTDTQYF. This rearrangement joins TRBV6-6 to TRBJ2-3; no reliable D call. Germline loops: CDR1 MNHNY, CDR2 SVGAGI (reference sequence). Trimming stripped 7 bases from V and 0 bases from J, with 8 bases between. The CDR3 sequence is 13 residues long.

The CDR3 DNA reads TGTGCCAGCAGTGGTCGACTAGACGGAGTAGGAGAGACCCAGTACTTC. Translation: CASSGRLDGVGETQYF. The chain recombines TRBV6-1 with TRBJ2-5; TRBD2 might be the D (6 bases). Trimming removed 4 bases at V and 4 bases at J, with 19 bases between. Germline V gene sequence: CDR1 MNHNS, CDR2 SASEGT. The CDR3 sequence is 16 residues long.

The chain combines TRBV13 with TRBJ2-3, with D perhaps TRBD2 (6 bases). The germline V gene encodes CDR1 PRHDT and CDR2 FYEKMQ (reference sequence). Trimming took off 4 bases at V and 2 bases at J, with 13 bases between the two ends. The CDR3 runs 15 residues. CDR3 residues: CASSSPRLDTDTQYF. The CDR3 DNA reads as TGTGCCAGCAGCTCCCCACGACTAGACACAGATACGCAGTATTTT.

V usage is TRBV2 and J usage is TRBJ2-7, with D unresolved. The CDR3 has 8 amino acids. V was clipped by 5 bases and J by 11 bases, with 4 bases between them. The germline V gene has CDR1 SNHLY and CDR2 FYNNEI. The CDR3 protein is CASSPEYF. The CDR3 region has the DNA TGTGCCAGCAGTCCAGAGTACTTC.

The table lists this clone with a few counts. The chain joins TRBV5-5 to TRBJ2-6; a weak D match, TRBD1 (6 bases). Germline-derived CDR1 and CDR2 are SGHKS and YYEKEE (reference sequence). Trimming took off 3 bases at V and 2 bases at J, with 6 bases between the two ends. The CDR3 contains 14 residues. The CDR3 coding sequence is TGTGCCAGCAGCTACAGGGCTGGGGCCAACGTCCTGACTTTC. This encodes CASSYRAGANVLTF. Looking up the rest from reference TRBV5-5 and TRBJ2-6 gives the full variable domain: DAGVTQSPTHLIKTRGQQVTLRCSPISGHKSVSWYQQVLGQGPQFIFQYYEKEERGRGNFPDRFSARQFPNYSSELNVNALLLGDSALYLCASSYRAGANVLTFGAGSRLTVL.

The CDR3 loop is CASSVAVDTQYF. For the CDR3, the DNA is TGTGCCAGCAGCGTAGCGGTAGATACGCAGTATTTT. The genes are TRBV9 and TRBJ2-3; D remains ambiguous. CDR1 and CDR2 from the germline V gene are SGDLS and YYNGEE. This CDR3 has 12 residues. Trimming cost V 0 bases and J 5 bases, with 4 bases left between them.

The chain links TRBV2 to TRBJ2-5; the D is unclear. The DNA end lines up better with TRBJ2-7; the J call may be wrong. Germline values: CDR1 SNHLY, CDR2 FYNNEI. The CDR3 runs 11 residues. CDR3 coding DNA: TGTGCCAGCGGTACAGCCTACGAGCAGTACTTC. Translating it yields CASGTAYEQYF.

The rearrangement joins TRBV9 to TRBJ1-1; 8 positions match TRBD1. Unmatched junction bases numbered 8, after V lost 3 bases and J lost 4 bases. CDR1 is SGDLS, CDR2 YYNGEE, per germline. The length of the CDR3 is 15 residues. The CDR3 spells CASSGQGSESTEAFF. In DNA, the CDR3 is TGTGCCAGCAGCGGACAGGGGTCTGAAAGCACTGAAGCTTTCTTT.

The V call is TRBV9, the J call TRBJ2-7; D possibly corresponds to TRBD1 (6 bases). Per germline, CDR1 SGDLS and CDR2 YYNGEE. The CDR3 totals 15 residues. V shed 0 bases and J shed 3 bases, with 13 bases lying between them. CDR3 DNA sequence: TGTGCCAGCAGCGTAGAGGGACAAGCGAACTACGAGCAGTACTTC. Protein product: CASSVEGQANYEQYF.

The V call is TRBV9, the J call TRBJ2-7, with a possible D match to TRBD2 (7 bases). Deletions cut 0 bases from V and 5 bases from J, with 12 bases between. The CDR3 runs to 14 residues. Germline V gives CDR1 SGDLS, CDR2 YYNGEE. The CDR3 nucleotides read TGTGCCAGCAGCGTAGGGTCGGGGGGCGACGAGCAGTACTTC. It yields the protein CASSVGSGGDEQYF.

The rearrangement links TRBV9 to TRBJ2-7; a possible D gene is TRBD1 (6 bases). This CDR3 spans 15 amino acids. Germline V gene lookup returns CDR1 SGDLS and CDR2 YYNGEE. Trimming pared 3 bases from V and 4 bases from J, leaving 17 bases between. CDR3 residues: CASSGPNRDEYEQYF. CDR3 DNA: TGTGCCAGCAGCGGACCAAACAGGGATGAGTACGAGCAGTACTTC.

V and J are TRBV9 and TRBJ2-5, with TRBD2 matching over 8 bases. This CDR3 is built from 15 residues. Losses at the gene ends were 4 bases for V and 2 bases for J; bases not matched to a gene: 7. Germline V gene data show CDR1 as SGDLS and CDR2 as YYNGEE. CDR3 in amino acids: CASSPYERGQETQYF. CDR3 DNA sequence: TGTGCCAGCAGCCCCTACGAGCGGGGGCAAGAGACCCAGTACTTC.

The chain joins TRBV11-2 to TRBJ2-2; 10 nucleotides line up with TRBD2. The CDR3 is 14 amino acids. V lost 6 bases and J lost 6; bases outside the gene matches: 4. Germline CDR1 and CDR2: SGHAT and FQNNGV. In nucleotides, the CDR3 is TGTGCCAGCAGAGGAGCGGGGGGGTCCGGGGAGCTGTTTTTT. Protein: CASRGAGGSGELFF.